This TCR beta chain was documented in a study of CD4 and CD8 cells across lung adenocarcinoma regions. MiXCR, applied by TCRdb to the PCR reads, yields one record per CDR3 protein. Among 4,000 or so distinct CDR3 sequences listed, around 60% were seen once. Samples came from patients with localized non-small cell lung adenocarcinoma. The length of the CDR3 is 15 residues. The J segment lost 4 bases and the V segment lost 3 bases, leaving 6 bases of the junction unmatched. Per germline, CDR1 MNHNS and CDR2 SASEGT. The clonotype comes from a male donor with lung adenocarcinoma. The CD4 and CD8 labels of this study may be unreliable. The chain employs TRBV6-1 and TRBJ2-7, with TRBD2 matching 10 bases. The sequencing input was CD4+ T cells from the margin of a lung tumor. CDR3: CASSELAGGWYEQYF. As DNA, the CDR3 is TGTGCCAGCAGTGAGTTAGCGGGAGGTTGGTACGAGCAGTACTTC.